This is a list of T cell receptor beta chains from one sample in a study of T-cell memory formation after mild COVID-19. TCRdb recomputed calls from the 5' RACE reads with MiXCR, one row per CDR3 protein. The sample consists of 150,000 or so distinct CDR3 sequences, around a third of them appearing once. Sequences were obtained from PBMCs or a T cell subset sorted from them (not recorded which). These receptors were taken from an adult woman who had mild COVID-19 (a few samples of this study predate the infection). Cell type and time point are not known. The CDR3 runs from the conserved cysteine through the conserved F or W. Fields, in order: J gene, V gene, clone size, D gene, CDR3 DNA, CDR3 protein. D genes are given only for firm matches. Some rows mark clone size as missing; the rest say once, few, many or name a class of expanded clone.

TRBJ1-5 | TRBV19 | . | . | TGTGCCAGTAATTACCAGCCCCAGCATTTT | CASNYQPQHF
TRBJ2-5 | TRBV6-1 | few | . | TGTGCCAGCAGCCCCAGACTCGACCAAGAGACCCAGTACTTC | CASSPRLDQETQYF
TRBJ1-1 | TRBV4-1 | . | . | TGCGCCAGCAGCCCTCCTGGGGACCCTGAAGCTTTCTTT | CASSPPGDPEAFF
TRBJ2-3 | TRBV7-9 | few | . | TGTGCCAGCAGCTCCCGACTTGGCACAGATACGCAGTATTTT | CASSSRLGTDTQYF
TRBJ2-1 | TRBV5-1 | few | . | TGCGCCAGCAGCTTGATGGGTAGCTCCTACAATGAGCAGTTCTTC | CASSLMGSSYNEQFF
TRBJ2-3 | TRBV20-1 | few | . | TGCAGTGTGCGGGGCCTCACAGATACGCAGTATTTT | CSVRGLTDTQYF
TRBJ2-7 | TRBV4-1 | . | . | TGCGCCAGCAGCCAACTTCACCCCAATATTTACGAGCAGTACTTC | CASSQLHPNIYEQYF
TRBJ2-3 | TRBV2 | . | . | TGTGCCAGCAGGAAGCGCGGAGGGGGCGATACGCAGTATTTT | CASRKRGGGDTQYF
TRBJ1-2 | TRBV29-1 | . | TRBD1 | TGCAGCGTTGAAGCCGTGGGACAGGGCTATTCTGGCTACACCTTC | CSVEAVGQGYSGYTF
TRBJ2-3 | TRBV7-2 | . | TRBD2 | TGTGCCAGCAGCCAAGGGACTAGCGTAAGCACAGATACGCAGTATTTT | CASSQGTSVSTDTQYF
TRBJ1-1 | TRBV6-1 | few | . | TGTGCCAGCAGAATCCCATCTGTGGCTGAAGCTTTCTTT | CASRIPSVAEAFF
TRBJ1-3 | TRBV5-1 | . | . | TGCGCCAGCAGCTTGGCCATGGGGTCTGGAAACACCATATATTTT | CASSLAMGSGNTIYF
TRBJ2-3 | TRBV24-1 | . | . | TGTGCCACCGCCCAAAGGGCCACAGATACGCAGTATTTT | CATAQRATDTQYF
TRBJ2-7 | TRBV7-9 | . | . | TGTGCCAGCTGCTCTGGGCAGTCCTACGAGCAGTACTTC | CASCSGQSYEQYF
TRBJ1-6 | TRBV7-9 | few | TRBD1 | TGTGCCAGCAGCTTAGACCTGGGACAGGGGATAGCACCCCTCCACTTT | CASSLDLGQGIAPLHF
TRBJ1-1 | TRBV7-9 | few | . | TGTGCCAGCAGCTTAGGAGGGTCGGACGGCACTGAAGCTTTCTTT | CASSLGGSDGTEAFF
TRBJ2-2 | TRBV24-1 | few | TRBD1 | TGTGCCACCAGTCGGACAGGCGGGAACACCGGGGAGCTGTTTTTT | CATSRTGGNTGELFF
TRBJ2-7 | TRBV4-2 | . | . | TGTGCCAGCAGCCAAGATGTGAGGGACGTGATCGGGGTGGGTGAGCAGTACTTC | CASSQDVRDVIGVGEQYF
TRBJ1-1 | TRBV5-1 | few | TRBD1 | TGCGCCAGCAGCTTGGACAGGGGGCCTGAAGCTTTCTTT | CASSLDRGPEAFF
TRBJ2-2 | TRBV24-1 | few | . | TGTGCCACCAGTGATTTGCCAGGGTGGAACACCGGGGAGCTGTTTTTT | CATSDLPGWNTGELFF
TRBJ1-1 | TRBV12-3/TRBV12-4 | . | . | TGTGCCAGCAGTTTAGGGACACGAGCTTTCTTT | CASSLGTRAFF
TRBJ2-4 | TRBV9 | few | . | TGTGCCAGCAGCGTAGGAGGTGGGGGCAAAAACATTCAGTACTTC | CASSVGGGGKNIQYF
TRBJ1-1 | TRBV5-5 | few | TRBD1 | TGTGCCAGCAGCCGACAGGGAAGGGCTTTGAACACTGAAGCTTTCTTT | CASSRQGRALNTEAFF
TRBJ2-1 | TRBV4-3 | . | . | TGCGCCAGCAGCCAAGATTCGCGGAGTTACGGTATTGGTAATGAGCAGTTCTTC | CASSQDSRSYGIGNEQFF
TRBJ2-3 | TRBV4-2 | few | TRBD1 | TGTGCCAGCAGCCCACAGGGGACGGCTACGCAGTATTTT | CASSPQGTATQYF
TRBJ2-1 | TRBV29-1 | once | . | TGCAGCGGGGGGCAGGACACTTACAATGAGCAGTTCTTC | CSGGQDTYNEQFF
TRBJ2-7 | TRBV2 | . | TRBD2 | TGTGCCAGCTCCCCGCAGGGACTAGCGGGGGAGCAGTACTTC | CASSPQGLAGEQYF
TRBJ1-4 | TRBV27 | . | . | TGTGCCAGCAGTCCACCGGGCCGTGAAAAACTGTTTTTT | CASSPPGREKLFF
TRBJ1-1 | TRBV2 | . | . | TGTGCCAGCAGTGGTCCTGAGAGGGTGAACACTGAAGCTTTCTTT | CASSGPERVNTEAFF
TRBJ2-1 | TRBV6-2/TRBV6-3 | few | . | TGTGCCAGCAGTTCGCCCGGGACTCCCAGGGGTGTTAATGAGCAGTTCTTC | CASSSPGTPRGVNEQFF
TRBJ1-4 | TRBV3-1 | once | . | TGTGCCAGCAGCCCCTACGGGCAGGGAAATGAAAAACTGTTTTTT | CASSPYGQGNEKLFF
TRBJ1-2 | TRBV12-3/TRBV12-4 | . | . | TGTGCCAGCGGATTAAGCGGCTACACCTTC | CASGLSGYTF
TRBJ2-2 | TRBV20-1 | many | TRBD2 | TGCAGTGCTAGCCTAGCGGCGAACACCGGGGAGCTGTTTTTT | CSASLAANTGELFF
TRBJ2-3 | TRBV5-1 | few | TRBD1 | TGCGCCAGCAGCTTGGGGGACAGCGGCCATACGCAGTATTTT | CASSLGDSGHTQYF
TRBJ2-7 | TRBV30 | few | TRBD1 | TGTGCCTGGAGTGCTGCAGGGGGAAGGGGCGAGCAGTACTTC | CAWSAAGGRGEQYF
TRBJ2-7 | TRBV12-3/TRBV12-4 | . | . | TGTGCCAGCACCGTTACCCGCTCCCACGAGCAGTACTTC | CASTVTRSHEQYF
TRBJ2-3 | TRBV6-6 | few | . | TGTGCCAGCAGTTATTTACGAGGGGGCACAGATACGCAGTATTTT | CASSYLRGGTDTQYF
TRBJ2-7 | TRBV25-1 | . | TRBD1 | TGTGCCAGCAGTGAGGGACAGGGATCCTACGAGCAGTACTTC | CASSEGQGSYEQYF
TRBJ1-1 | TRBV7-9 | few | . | TGTGCCAGCAGCTTTAGTCAGGGATCAGGGAACACTGAAGCTTTCTTT | CASSFSQGSGNTEAFF
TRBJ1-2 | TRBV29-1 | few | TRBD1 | TGCAGCGTCGGGACAGGGGCCTATGGCTACACCTTC | CSVGTGAYGYTF
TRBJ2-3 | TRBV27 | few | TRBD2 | TGTGCCAGCAGCTCCCCTCGACTAGCGGGGGGCACAGATACGCAGTATTTT | CASSSPRLAGGTDTQYF
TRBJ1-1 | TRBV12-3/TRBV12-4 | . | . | TGTGCCAGCAGTTTAATGACCCTTGGGAACACTGAAGCTTTCTTT | CASSLMTLGNTEAFF
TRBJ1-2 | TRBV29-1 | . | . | TGCAGCGTTGAAGATCTTAGGACTAACTATGGCTACACCTTC | CSVEDLRTNYGYTF
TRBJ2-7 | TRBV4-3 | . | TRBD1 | TGCGCCAGCAGCCACGGGACCCGGGACAGGGGCTACGAGCAGTACTTC | CASSHGTRDRGYEQYF
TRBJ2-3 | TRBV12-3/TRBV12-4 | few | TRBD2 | TGTGCCAGCAGTTGGGGGCTAGCGGGACTGGATACGCAGTATTTT | CASSWGLAGLDTQYF
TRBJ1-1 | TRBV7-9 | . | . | TGTGCCAGCAGCTTAGGAGAGGGCGCGGCTTTCTTT | CASSLGEGAAFF
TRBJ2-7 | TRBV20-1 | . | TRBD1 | TGCAGTGCTAGATCGGGACAGGGGGCCTACGAGCAGTACTTC | CSARSGQGAYEQYF
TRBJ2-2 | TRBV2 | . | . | TGTGCCAGCAGTGAAGGTTGGGGAACCGGGGAGCTGTTTTTT | CASSEGWGTGELFF
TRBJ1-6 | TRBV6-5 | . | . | TGTGCCAGCAGTTACGAGGCCTATAATTCACCCCTCCACTTT | CASSYEAYNSPLHF
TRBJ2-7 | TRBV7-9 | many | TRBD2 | TGTGCCAGCAGCTCCATAGCGGGAGGGCCCGTCGAGCAGTACTTC | CASSSIAGGPVEQYF
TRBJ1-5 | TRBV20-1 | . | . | TGCAGTGCTACGGGGCCCAATCAGCCCCAGCATTTT | CSATGPNQPQHF
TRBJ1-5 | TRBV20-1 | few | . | TGCAGTGCTAGAGAACAGGGTTCCTTTGGCAATCAGCCCCAGCATTTT | CSAREQGSFGNQPQHF
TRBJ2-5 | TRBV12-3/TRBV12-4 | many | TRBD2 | TGTGCCAGCAGTCCCGGGGGACTAGCGGGGAGGGAGACCCAGTACTTC | CASSPGGLAGRETQYF
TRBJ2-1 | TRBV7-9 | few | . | TGTGCCAGCAGCTCAAGCGGTGGTAGTTACAATGAGCAGTTCTTC | CASSSSGGSYNEQFF